The entry below gives a single TCR beta chain sequence along with its context. Building the TCR beta libraries relied on iRepertoire HTBI primers, and CDR3 regions underwent Arm-PCR. TCRdb independently ran MiXCR on the multiplex PCR reads; one entry per CDR3 protein. Of fewer than 550,000 distinct CDR3 sequences in the sample, 15% to 20% were seen once. These data originate in a study of regulatory T cells in long-lasting Graves disease. Study details: Antithyroid drugs had been given to newly diagnosed Graves' patients for under 3 months.

This CDR3 comprises 14 residues. V trimming: 5 bases; J trimming: 2 bases; junction bases outside the gene matches: 5. Per germline, CDR1 MDHEN and CDR2 SYDVKM. This sample's time point: newly diagnosed GD, antithyroid drugs for less than 3 months. TCR sequences were obtained from RNA taken from PBMCs. This sample also belongs to another study, concerning T cells in Graves' hyperthyroidism and ophthalmopathy. As that study records: First-round RT-PCR targeting the TCR CDR3 was performed with the HTBI primer set.

The chain combines TRBV28 with TRBJ1-2; the match to TRBD1 covers 7 bases. Sample: peripheral blood mononuclear cells (PBMCs), taken at new diagnosis, from a patient treated with antithyroid drugs. This receptor was taken from a woman aged 18-29 years with Graves disease. The CDR3 protein is CASSLGQVNYGYTF. For the CDR3, the DNA is TGTGCCAGCAGTCTCGGACAGGTGAACTATGGCTACACCTTC.